This T cell receptor beta chain was sequenced during a study of T cell responses to AZD1222 COVID-19 vaccine. TCRdb's copy holds only in-frame clones and misses some; the assay was immunoSEQ multiplex PCR. The sample consists of around 180,000 clones, around 92% of them appearing once. Broader study findings: The sample set comprised mostly white British donors with more females, and clonal diversity was possibly underestimated.

CDR3 size: 16 residues. In germline, CDR1 is SGHTS, CDR2 YDEGEE. The V segment lost 4 bases and the J segment 4 bases; nucleotides outside the gene matches: 7. A remark on this clone: The antigen is unknown.

This chain links TRBV5-8 with TRBJ2-1; 11 bases agree with TRBD2. The sample was peripheral blood, taken on day 0 of AZD1222 vaccination. This TCR derives from an adult in good health. The CDR3 reads CASSVRLAGTYNEQFF. CDR3 DNA: TGTGCCAGCAGCGTTCGACTAGCGGGAACTTACAATGAGCAGTTCTTC.